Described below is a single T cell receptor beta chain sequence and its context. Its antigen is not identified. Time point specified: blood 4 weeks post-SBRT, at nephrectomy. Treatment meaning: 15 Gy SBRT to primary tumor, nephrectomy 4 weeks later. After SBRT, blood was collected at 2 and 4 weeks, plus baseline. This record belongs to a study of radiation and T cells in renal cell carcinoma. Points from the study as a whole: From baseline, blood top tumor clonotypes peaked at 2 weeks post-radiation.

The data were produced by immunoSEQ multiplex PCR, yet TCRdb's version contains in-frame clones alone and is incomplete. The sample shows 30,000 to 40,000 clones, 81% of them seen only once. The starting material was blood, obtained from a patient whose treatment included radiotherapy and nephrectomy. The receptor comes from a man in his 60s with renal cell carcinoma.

Here the CDR3 DNA reads TGTGCCAGCAGCCCCGGGACAGGGGTTGCGTACGAGCAGTACTTC. As protein: CASSPGTGVAYEQYF. The chain links TRBV2 to TRBJ2-7, with 10 bases matching TRBD1. V gave up 6 bases and J gave up 4 bases; unmatched junction bases: 9. Germline CDR1 reads SNHLY; CDR2 reads FYNNEI. This CDR3 contains 15 residues. Variable domain in full (rest from reference TRBV2 and TRBJ2-7): EPEVTQTPSHQVTQMGQEVILRCVPISNHLYFYWYRQILGQKVEFLVSFYNNEISEKSEIFDDQFSVERPDGSNFTLKIRSTKLEDSAMYFCASSPGTGVAYEQYFGPGTRLTVT.